These T cell receptor beta chains were read from a single sample in a study of CD8 T cells in ankylosing spondylitis. Via MiXCR, TCRdb re-called the 5' RACE reads, giving one row per CDR3 protein. The sample carries around 330,000 distinct CDR3 sequences, around a tenth recorded once. The sample comprised blood, either unsorted or a sorted T cell fraction (not recorded which). The source of these receptors is a female donor with ankylosing spondylitis or in good health (not recorded which). CDR3s include the opening cysteine and the closing phenylalanine or tryptophan. The D gene is left open where the match is weak. Clone size is stated in some rows and not others, as once, few, many or a class when expanded.

d_gene	v_gene	abundance	len	j_gene	CDR3nt	CDR3aa
-	TRBV5-4	few	13	TRBJ1-2	TGTGCCAGCAGCTTGGGCAGCCGCTATGGCTACACCTTC	CASSLGSRYGYTF
-	TRBV24-1	many	16	TRBJ2-1	TGTGCCACCAGTGATTTGCCTAGAACATCCTACAATGAGCAGTTCTTC	CATSDLPRTSYNEQFF
TRBD1	TRBV12-3/TRBV12-4	-	14	TRBJ1-4	TGTGCCAGCACCCGGACAGGGTTGGAGGAAAAACTGTTTTTT	CASTRTGLEEKLFF
-	TRBV20-1	many	14	TRBJ2-7	TGCAGTGCTAGAGGAGAGGCAGGGACCTACGAGCAGTACTTC	CSARGEAGTYEQYF
-	TRBV20-1	few	16	TRBJ2-3	TGCAGTGCCGGAAGGAACCCCGTTTTTGGCACAGATACGCAGTATTTT	CSAGRNPVFGTDTQYF
-	TRBV5-1	-	16	TRBJ2-5	TGCGCCAGCAGCTCCACGGGGGTTAGGGCCAAAGAGACCCAGTACTTC	CASSSTGVRAKETQYF
-	TRBV3-1	many	15	TRBJ1-1	TGTGCCAGCAGCCAAGGTGCAGGGTCGGTCACTGAAGCTTTCTTT	CASSQGAGSVTEAFF
TRBD1	TRBV27	-	15	TRBJ2-7	TGTGCCAGCAGTTTGGGGAGGACAGGGACCCACGAGCAGTACTTC	CASSLGRTGTHEQYF
TRBD2	TRBV4-3	-	18	TRBJ2-1	TGCGCCAGCAGCCATAGCGGACTAGCGGGAGGGGGGTACAATGAGCAGTTCTTC	CASSHSGLAGGGYNEQFF
-	TRBV20-1	many	14	TRBJ2-3	TGCAGTGCTGTAGAGGACATAGGGGTAGATACGCAGTATTTT	CSAVEDIGVDTQYF
-	TRBV7-8	many	15	TRBJ1-5	TGTGCCAGCAGCTTAGGGGCGAGGGGGAGTCAGCCCCAGCATTTT	CASSLGARGSQPQHF
-	TRBV20-1	many	13	TRBJ1-1	TGCACCATACCCCCTTCAGGGTGGACTGAAGCTTTCTTT	CTIPPSGWTEAFF
TRBD1	TRBV28	-	13	TRBJ1-5	TGTGCCAGCAGACAGGGGACCCCTCGGCCCCAGCATTTT	CASRQGTPRPQHF
-	TRBV7-2	many	15	TRBJ1-6	TGTGCCAGCACATCTTCGGCTCAAAGTGGGTCACCCCTCCACTTT	CASTSSAQSGSPLHF
TRBD2	TRBV4-3	-	16	TRBJ2-1	TGCGCCAGCAGCCGGGGGACTAGCGGGAGGGTTCGTGAGCAGTTCTTC	CASSRGTSGRVREQFF
-	TRBV5-1	many	14	TRBJ2-3	TGCGCCAGCAGCCAAGGAGCTAGCACAGATACGCAGTATTTT	CASSQGASTDTQYF
TRBD1	TRBV16	-	14	TRBJ2-7	TGTGCCAGCAGCCTTTGGACAGGGGGCAACGAGCAGTACTTC	CASSLWTGGNEQYF
-	TRBV11-2	many	17	TRBJ1-3	TGTGCCAGCAGCTTAAGCTCAGGCTCCCTCATTGGAAACACCATATATTTT	CASSLSSGSLIGNTIYF
TRBD1	TRBV5-1	many	16	TRBJ2-7	TGCGCCAGCAGCTTGAAGCCGGGACAGGCTCTAGGTGAGCAGTACTTC	CASSLKPGQALGEQYF
-	TRBV5-1	many	14	TRBJ2-3	TGCGCCAGCAGCTTTGGCGGCCCCACAGATACGCAGTATTTT	CASSFGGPTDTQYF
-	TRBV2	-	12	TRBJ2-2	TGTGCCAGCAGCGGTAGAACCGGGGAGCTGTTTTTT	CASSGRTGELFF
-	TRBV12-3/TRBV12-4	-	14	TRBJ2-7	TGTGCCAGCACCTCGAATGGGGCCACGAGCGAGCAGTACTTC	CASTSNGATSEQYF
TRBD2	TRBV11-2	many	16	TRBJ2-1	TGTGCCAGCAGCAAAAGACTAGCGGGAGAACACAATGAGCAGTTCTTC	CASSKRLAGEHNEQFF
-	TRBV20-1	many	13	TRBJ2-7	TGCAGTGCTCGCCGGGCAAGCTCCTACGAGCAGTACTTC	CSARRASSYEQYF
TRBD1	TRBV20-1	-	11	TRBJ2-3	TGCAGTGCTAGAAGACAGGGGGCGAAACTTTTT	CSARRQGAKLF
TRBD2	TRBV29-1	many	15	TRBJ2-7	TGCAGCGTTGTTCGACTAGCGGGGCCGCCCTACGAGCAGTACTTC	CSVVRLAGPPYEQYF
-	TRBV10-2	many	14	TRBJ1-6	TGCGCCAGCAGTGAGGAGACACACAATTCACCCCTCCACTTT	CASSEETHNSPLHF
TRBD2	TRBV11-2	many	12	TRBJ2-7	TGTGCCAGCAGCCTAGCGGTAGGCGAGCAGTACTTC	CASSLAVGEQYF
-	TRBV5-1	many	16	TRBJ1-3	TGCGCCAGCAGTTCCGGGACGGCGAGCTCTGGAAACACCATATATTTT	CASSSGTASSGNTIYF
-	TRBV5-1	many	13	TRBJ1-6	TGCGCCAGCAGCTCATTCGAGCCGCCCCCCCTCCACTTT	CASSSFEPPPLHF
TRBD1	TRBV4-3	many	19	TRBJ1-1	TGCGCCAGCAGCCAATACCGGGACAGTGAACCCCCCATGAACACTGAAGCTTTCTTT	CASSQYRDSEPPMNTEAFF
TRBD1	TRBV6-5	few	15	TRBJ2-5	TGTGCCAGCAGTTACCGCCAGGGGGTGAGGGAGACCCAGTACTTC	CASSYRQGVRETQYF
-	TRBV2	-	15	TRBJ2-2	TGTGCCAGCAGTGCTTCCAGGGGGGACACCGGGGAGCTGTTTTTT	CASSASRGDTGELFF
TRBD1	TRBV28	few	16	TRBJ2-7	TGTGCCAGCAGTTTACCCGAACAGGGGGCATTGAGGGAGCAGTACTTC	CASSLPEQGALREQYF
TRBD1	TRBV7-9	-	15	TRBJ2-3	TGTGCCGGCTCGAAGACAGGGGGCTTTTCGGATACGCAGTATTTT	CAGSKTGGFSDTQYF
TRBD1	TRBV27	many	14	TRBJ1-1	TGTGCCAGCAAAAGGGGGCACGGGAACACTGAAGCTTTCTTT	CASKRGHGNTEAFF
-	TRBV4-1	many	17	TRBJ2-3	TGCGCCAGCAGTTTTGAGCTTGCCCCCCGCCGCACAGATACGCAGTATTTT	CASSFELAPRRTDTQYF
-	TRBV29-1	many	12	TRBJ1-1	TGCAGCGTTGCCACAGCGAACACTGAAGCTTTCTTT	CSVATANTEAFF
-	TRBV20-1	many	15	TRBJ1-2	TGCAGTGCTAGAGGGGGCGCTACAACGATGGGTGGCTACACCTTC	CSARGGATTMGGYTF
-	TRBV6-1	many	15	TRBJ1-2	TGTGCCAGCAGTCCTAACCAACTGGGAAACTATGGCTACACCTTC	CASSPNQLGNYGYTF
-	TRBV20-1	many	14	TRBJ2-1	TGCAGTGCTAGCGCCGGGACTCCTTACAATGAGCAGTTCTTC	CSASAGTPYNEQFF
TRBD2	TRBV4-2	many	19	TRBJ2-7	TGTGCCAGCAGCCAGGCTCCGGGACTAGCGGGAGCAGGGGAATACGAGCAGTACTTC	CASSQAPGLAGAGEYEQYF
TRBD2	TRBV12-3/TRBV12-4	many	17	TRBJ2-1	TGTGCCAGCAGCTCGCTCGGATCAGCGGGAATCTTCAATGAGCAGTTCTTC	CASSSLGSAGIFNEQFF
-	TRBV10-3	few	13	TRBJ1-1	TGTGCCATCAGGCTTACAGGGAACACTGAAGCTTTCTTT	CAIRLTGNTEAFF
-	TRBV9	many	14	TRBJ2-7	TGTGCCAGCAGCGGGCCGTCCGGGAGCTACGAGCAGTACTTC	CASSGPSGSYEQYF
-	TRBV12-3/TRBV12-4	many	15	TRBJ1-5	TGTGCCAGCAGTTGGGGGGGGATTAGCAATCAGCCCCAGCATTTT	CASSWGGISNQPQHF
TRBD2	TRBV7-2	few	15	TRBJ2-3	TGTGCCAGCAGCTTCCCCACTAGCGGCACAGATACGCAGTATTTT	CASSFPTSGTDTQYF
TRBD2	TRBV12-3/TRBV12-4	many	19	TRBJ2-5	TGTGCCAGCAGTTTGGGACAGACTACTAGCGGGGGGACTCAAGAGACCCAGTACTTC	CASSLGQTTSGGTQETQYF
-	TRBV6-4	-	11	TRBJ1-2	TGTGCCAGCAGACAGGGCGGTGGCTACACCTTC	CASRQGGGYTF
TRBD1	TRBV20-1	many	14	TRBJ1-6	TGCAGTGTCGGGGACAGGGGATTAGATTCACCCCTCCACTTT	CSVGDRGLDSPLHF
TRBD2	TRBV28	many	15	TRBJ2-1	TGTGCCAGCACCCCAAGCGGGACCCCTTACAATGAGCAGTTCTTC	CASTPSGTPYNEQFF